The clone carrying this T cell receptor (beta chain) appeared a few times. What it binds is unknown. In TCRdb, the reads were re-called with MiXCR into one record per CDR3 protein. The repertoire includes fewer than 350,000 distinct CDR3 sequences, 29% of them detected once, and over 15% sits in the top ten. This entry is derived from a study of T cell repertoires in cytomegalovirus infection. Study details: HLA-B-restricted CMV epitopes that are well studied were used alongside recently identified HLA-C-restricted ones. CMV infection together with matching HLA type was indicated by public TCR beta signatures.

General study points: Carriers of CMV plus the relevant HLA were identified by cumulative public TCR beta family frequency. It was HLA-C-restricted CMV-specific TCR beta clonotypes that dominated the response ex vivo.

V was cut by 0 bases and J by 10 bases, with 16 bases left in between. CDR1 is SGHRS and CDR2 is YFSETQ in the germline V gene. The CDR3 covers 14 residues. This TCR was sampled from a human donor in good health (CMV status not recorded). Some clones in this sample may be carry-over from other donors' samples. Sequenced here: cultured PBMCs, sampled from culture after CMV antigen stimulation. This chain joins TRBV5-1 and TRBJ2-5, with TRBD2 as a possible D gene (6 bases). The CDR3 is CASSLDGGAARQYF. CDR3 sequence (DNA): TGCGCCAGCAGCTTGGACGGCGGGGCAGCGCGCCAGTACTTC.